Given below is one TCR beta chain in context. Its specific antigen is unknown. No much larger clone is present one base from it, and per-base qualities are unavailable. Library construction relied on PCR. The listed sequencing device is Illumina HiSeq 2500. To normalize quantification of the TCRbeta repertoire, the TCR libraries were built with molecular barcoding that relied on unique molecular identifiers. TCRdb redid the processing of the public reads, applying fastp at Q25 and MiXCR, and retained in-frame beta chains. Identical CDR3 proteins give one entry, which carries the most common genes and DNA. For this sample there are some 500,000 distinct CDR3 sequences; about 18% appear just once. Of the sample, 3% to 3.5% is held by the ten largest clones. The data were taken from a study of T-cell reconstitution after alpha-beta-depleted transplantation in children (dated by TCRdb to 2016 to 2017). Background for the entire study: Using TCR repertoire profiling, the study followed T-cell immune reconstitution in a quantitative way in children after TCRalphabeta/CD19-depleted allogeneic hematopoietic cell transplantation.

Deletion took 6 bases off V and 7 bases off J, with a span of 21 bases between the germline ends. The germline V gene (reference sequence) yields DFQATT for CDR1 and SNEGSKA for CDR2. From the cysteine up to the phenylalanine, the CDR3 has a length of 15 residues. Solely the CDR3 DNA is kept, with 45 bases framed from the first base. The specimen comprised PBMCs from the stem cell graft donor, sampled from the stem cell graft. The receptor chain draws on TRBV20-1 and TRBJ1-4; TRBD1 is a possible D gene, resting on 5 matching bases. This TCR was sampled from a human donor who donated a stem cell graft to a child with acute lymphoblastic leukemia. CDR3 loop: CSAPRAGIGVEKLFF. The nucleotide sequence is given as TGCAGTGCGCCGCGTGCAGGGATTGGTGTTGAAAAACTGTTTTTT.